The rows below give T cell receptor beta chains drawn from one sample of a study of monozygotic twins with inflammatory bowel disease. TCRdb reanalyzed the 5' RACE reads and collapses them to one entry per CDR3 protein, without DNA. The sample includes some 450,000 distinct CDR3 sequences. Sequenced sample: blood. The source is a human donor with ulcerative colitis or Crohn's disease, or a healthy co-twin of an affected twin (not recorded which). Each CDR3 is given with its conserved first and last residue. Fields, in order: V gene, J gene, CDR3 protein.

>TRBV9|TRBJ2-3
CASSALEEDTGTDTQYF
>TRBV30|TRBJ1-1
CAWRGRTEAFF
>TRBV29-1|TRBJ2-1
CSADDTSGGREFF
>TRBV19|TRBJ1-1
CASSIQGWAEAFF
>TRBV5-6|TRBJ1-5
CASSFRAFNQPQHF
>TRBV29-1|TRBJ1-1
CSVLQETLGAFF
>TRBV4-2|TRBJ2-3
CASSQDDETRTTDTQYF
>TRBV11-2|TRBJ2-1
CASRSMTGQQFF
>TRBV5-1|TRBJ2-2
CASSPRVGGASTGELFF
>TRBV7-3|TRBJ1-5
CASSLIWRHDNQPQHF
>TRBV5-1|TRBJ2-1
CASSPPRDPSLEQFF
>TRBV5-1|TRBJ1-6
CASSLDTGVDSPLHF
>TRBV4-1|TRBJ2-3
CASSLGRLVSTDTQYF
>TRBV5-1|TRBJ2-2
CASSLGAANTGELFF
>TRBV27|TRBJ1-1
CASSFLTDTEAFF
>TRBV6-1|TRBJ1-1
CASSGYSPSGTEAFF
>TRBV20-1|TRBJ1-5
CSTGTAINQPQHF
>TRBV9|TRBJ2-7
CASSGLADEQYF
>TRBV5-1|TRBJ2-2
CASSQRTANTGELFF
>TRBV9|TRBJ1-4
CASNFRGGLNEKLFF
>TRBV7-9|TRBJ2-1
CASSSTQVSAQFF
>TRBV15|TRBJ1-6
CATSRDSSSPNSPLHF
>TRBV11-2|TRBJ2-2
CASSTRDSKNTGELFF
>TRBV20-1|TRBJ2-1
CSACLAAGSNEQFF
>TRBV7-3|TRBJ2-3
CASSRDRPGTDTQYF
>TRBV7-2|TRBJ1-2
CASSLYFPQGNYGYTF
>TRBV3-1|TRBJ2-7
CASSPSASLEQYF
>TRBV29-1|TRBJ2-7
CSVGGSSEQYF
>TRBV7-8|TRBJ2-7
CASSLAGRRDFSYEQYF
>TRBV7-2|TRBJ1-1
CASSLGRANTEAFF
>TRBV5-4|TRBJ1-1
CASSLALGPLDTEAFF
>TRBV6-2/TRBV6-3|TRBJ1-1
CASNDPPDTEAFF
>TRBV7-9|TRBJ2-7
CASRKDLSYEQYF
>TRBV7-2|TRBJ1-2
CASRVGLRGYTF
>TRBV20-1|TRBJ2-5
CSAPKGVKTQYF
>TRBV3-1|TRBJ1-2
CASSQGQGLYGYTF
>TRBV7-2|TRBJ1-6
CASSTDRGSYNSPLHF
>TRBV10-3|TRBJ2-6
CAISGAEGGANVLTF
>TRBV18|TRBJ2-2
CASSPGTVATGELFF
>TRBV20-1|TRBJ2-7
CSASGQGAYEQYF
>TRBV7-8|TRBJ2-2
CASSWYTGELFF
>TRBV7-3|TRBJ1-1
CASSFDRETEAFF
>TRBV20-1|TRBJ1-2
CSAASGTGNYGYTF
>TRBV7-2|TRBJ1-3
CASSRKLGGTSGNTIYF
>TRBV4-3|TRBJ2-7
CASSRDRDGFYEQYF
>TRBV20-1|TRBJ2-6
CSASGSSGANVLTF
>TRBV7-9|TRBJ2-7
CASRPGQDTYEQYF
>TRBV5-5|TRBJ2-5
CASLIGEGGQETQYF
>TRBV20-1|TRBJ1-2
CSARARALGGYTF
>TRBV2|TRBJ2-3
CASSQGLADTDTQYF
>TRBV5-1|TRBJ2-7
CASSEGRREQYF
>TRBV20-1|TRBJ2-4
CSAADSVLKNIQYF
>TRBV6-1|TRBJ2-3
CASRLGQITDTQYF
>TRBV7-9|TRBJ1-5
CASSSSVTPDQPQHF
>TRBV6-1|TRBJ2-2
CASNRQGGTGELFF
>TRBV20-1|TRBJ2-7
CSARFFGSVEQYF
>TRBV20-1|TRBJ2-7
CSARMSSYEQYF
>TRBV18|TRBJ2-3
CASSPPSFTDTQYF